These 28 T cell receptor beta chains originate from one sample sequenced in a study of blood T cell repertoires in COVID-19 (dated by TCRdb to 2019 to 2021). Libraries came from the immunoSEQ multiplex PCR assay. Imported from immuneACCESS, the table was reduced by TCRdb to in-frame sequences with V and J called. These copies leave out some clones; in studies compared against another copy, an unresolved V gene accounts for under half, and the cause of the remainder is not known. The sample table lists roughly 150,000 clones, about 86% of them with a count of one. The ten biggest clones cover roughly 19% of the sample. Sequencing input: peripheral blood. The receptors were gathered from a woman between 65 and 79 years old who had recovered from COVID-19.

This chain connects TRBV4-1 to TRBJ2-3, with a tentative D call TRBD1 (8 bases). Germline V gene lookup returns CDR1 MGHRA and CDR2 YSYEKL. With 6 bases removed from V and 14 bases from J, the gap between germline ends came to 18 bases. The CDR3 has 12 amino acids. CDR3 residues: CASRNRGGPLYF. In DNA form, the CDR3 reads TGCGCCAGCAGGAACAGGGGGGGGCCGTTGTATTTT.

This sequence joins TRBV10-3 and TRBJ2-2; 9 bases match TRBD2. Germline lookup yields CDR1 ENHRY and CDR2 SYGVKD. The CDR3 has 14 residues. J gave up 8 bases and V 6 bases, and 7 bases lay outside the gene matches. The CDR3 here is CAIRAGGRGGELFF. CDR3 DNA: TGTGCCATCAGAGCGGGGGGCCGTGGAGGGGAGCTGTTTTTT.

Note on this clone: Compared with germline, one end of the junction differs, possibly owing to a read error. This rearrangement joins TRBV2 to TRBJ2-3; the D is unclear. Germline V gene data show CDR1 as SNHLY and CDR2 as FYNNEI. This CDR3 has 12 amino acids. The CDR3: CATSPGADTQYF. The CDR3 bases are TGTGCCACCAGTCCGGGTGCAGATACGCAGTATTTT. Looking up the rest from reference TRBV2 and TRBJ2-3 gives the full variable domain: EPEVTQTPSHQVTQMGQEVILRCVPISNHLYFYWYRQILGQKVEFLVSFYNNEISEKSEIFDDQFSVERPDGSNFTLKIRSTKLEDSAMYFCATSPGADTQYFGPGTRLTVL.

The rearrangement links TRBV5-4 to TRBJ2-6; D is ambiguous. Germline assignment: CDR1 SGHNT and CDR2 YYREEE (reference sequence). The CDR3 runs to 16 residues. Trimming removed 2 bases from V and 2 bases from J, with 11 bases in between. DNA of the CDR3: TGTGCCAGCAGCTTCCAGGCGCTTACTGGGGCCAACGTCCTGACTTTC. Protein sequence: CASSFQALTGANVLTF.

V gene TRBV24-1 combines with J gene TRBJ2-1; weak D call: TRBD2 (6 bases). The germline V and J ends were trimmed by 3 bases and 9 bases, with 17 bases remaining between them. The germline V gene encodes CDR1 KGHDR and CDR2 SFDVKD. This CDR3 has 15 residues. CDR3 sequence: CATSDLPGTPGEQFF. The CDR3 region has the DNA TGTGCCACCAGTGATCTTCCCGGGACTCCAGGTGAGCAGTTCTTC.

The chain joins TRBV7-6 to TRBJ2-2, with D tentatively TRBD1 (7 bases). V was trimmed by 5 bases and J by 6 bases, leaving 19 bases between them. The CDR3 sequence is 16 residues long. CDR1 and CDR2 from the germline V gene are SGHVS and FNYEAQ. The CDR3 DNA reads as TGTGCCAGCAGCCCACGACAGGGACTGGGCGCCGGGGAGCTGTTTTTT. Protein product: CASSPRQGLGAGELFF. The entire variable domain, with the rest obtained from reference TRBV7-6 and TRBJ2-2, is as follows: GAGVSQSPRYKVTKRGQDVALRCDPISGHVSLYWYRQALGQGPEFLTYFNYEAQQDKSGLPNDRFSAERPEGSISTLTIQRTEQRDSAMYRCASSPRQGLGAGELFFGEGSRLTVL.

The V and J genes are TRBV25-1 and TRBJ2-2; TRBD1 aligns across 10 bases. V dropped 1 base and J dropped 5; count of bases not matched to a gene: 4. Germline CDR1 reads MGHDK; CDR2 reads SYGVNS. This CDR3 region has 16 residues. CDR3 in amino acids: CASSELRTGGTGELFF. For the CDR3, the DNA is TGTGCCAGCAGTGAATTGAGGACAGGGGGTACCGGGGAGCTGTTTTTT.

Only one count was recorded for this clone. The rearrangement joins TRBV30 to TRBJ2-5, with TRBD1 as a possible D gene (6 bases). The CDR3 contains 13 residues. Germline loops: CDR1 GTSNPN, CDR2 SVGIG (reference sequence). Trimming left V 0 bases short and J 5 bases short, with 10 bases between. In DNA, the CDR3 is TGTGCCTGGAGTGTTCAACAGGGCGAGACCCAGTACTTC. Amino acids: CAWSVQQGETQYF.

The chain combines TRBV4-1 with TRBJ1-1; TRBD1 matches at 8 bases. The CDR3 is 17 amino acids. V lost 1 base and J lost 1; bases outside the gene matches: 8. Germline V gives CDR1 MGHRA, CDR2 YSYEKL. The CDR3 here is CASSQAAGQGPNTEAFF. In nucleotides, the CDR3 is TGCGCCAGCAGCCAAGCCGCCGGACAGGGCCCGAACACTGAAGCTTTCTTT.

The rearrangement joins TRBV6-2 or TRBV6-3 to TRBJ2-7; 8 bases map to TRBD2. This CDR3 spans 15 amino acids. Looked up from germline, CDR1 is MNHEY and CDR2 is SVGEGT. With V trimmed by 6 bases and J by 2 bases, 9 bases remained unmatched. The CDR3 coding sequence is TGTGCCAGCAGCCGGGGGGGACGGGGAGCCTACGAGCAGTACTTC. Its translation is CASSRGGRGAYEQYF.

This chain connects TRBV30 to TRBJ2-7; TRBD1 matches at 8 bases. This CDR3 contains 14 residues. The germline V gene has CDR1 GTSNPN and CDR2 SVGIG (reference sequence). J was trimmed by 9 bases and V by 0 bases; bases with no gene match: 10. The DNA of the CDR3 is TGTGCCTGGAGTGTGGTTGGCAGGGGGCGGGGGCAGTACTTC. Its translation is CAWSVVGRGRGQYF.

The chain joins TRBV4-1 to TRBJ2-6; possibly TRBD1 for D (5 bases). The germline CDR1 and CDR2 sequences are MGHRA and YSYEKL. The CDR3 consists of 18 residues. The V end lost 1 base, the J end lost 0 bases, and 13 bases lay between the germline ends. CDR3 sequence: CASSQGRQPISGANVLTF. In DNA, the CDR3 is TGCGCCAGCAGCCAAGGGCGACAGCCGATCTCTGGGGCCAACGTCCTGACTTTC.

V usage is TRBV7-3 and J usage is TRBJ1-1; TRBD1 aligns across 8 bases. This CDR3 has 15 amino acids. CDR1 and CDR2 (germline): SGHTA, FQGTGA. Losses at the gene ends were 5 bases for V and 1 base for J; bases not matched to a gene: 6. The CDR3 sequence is CASSTGGPQNTEAFF. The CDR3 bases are TGTGCCAGCAGCACAGGGGGGCCCCAGAACACTGAAGCTTTCTTT.

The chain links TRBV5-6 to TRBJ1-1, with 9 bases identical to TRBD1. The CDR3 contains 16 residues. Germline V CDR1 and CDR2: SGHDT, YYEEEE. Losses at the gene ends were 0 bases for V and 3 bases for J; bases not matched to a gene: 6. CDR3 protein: CASSLDRGLRDTEAFF. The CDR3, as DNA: TGTGCCAGCAGCTTGGACAGGGGGCTCAGGGACACTGAAGCTTTCTTT. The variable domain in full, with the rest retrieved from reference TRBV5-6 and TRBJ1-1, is DAGVTQSPTHLIKTRGQQVTLRCSPKSGHDTVSWYQQALGQGPQFIFQYYEEEERQRGNFPDRFSGHQFPNYSSELNVNALLLGDSALYLCASSLDRGLRDTEAFFGQGTRLTVV.

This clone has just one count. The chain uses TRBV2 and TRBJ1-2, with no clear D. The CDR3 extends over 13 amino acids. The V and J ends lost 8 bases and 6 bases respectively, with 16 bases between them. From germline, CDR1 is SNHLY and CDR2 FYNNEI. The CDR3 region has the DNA TGTGCCAGCCCCGCCGGGGTCTGGGATGGCTACACCTTC. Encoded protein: CASPAGVWDGYTF.

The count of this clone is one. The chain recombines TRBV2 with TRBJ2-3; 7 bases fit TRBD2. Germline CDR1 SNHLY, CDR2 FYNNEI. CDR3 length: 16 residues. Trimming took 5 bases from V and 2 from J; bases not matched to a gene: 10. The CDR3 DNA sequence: TGTGCCAGCAGTCCCATGGGAGGGGCCTTCACAGATACGCAGTATTTT. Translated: CASSPMGGAFTDTQYF.

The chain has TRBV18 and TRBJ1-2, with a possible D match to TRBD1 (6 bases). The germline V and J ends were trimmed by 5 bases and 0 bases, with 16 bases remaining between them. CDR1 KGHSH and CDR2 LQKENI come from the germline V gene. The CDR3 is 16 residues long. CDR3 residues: CASSSQRTASNYGYTF. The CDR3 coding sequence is TGTGCCAGCTCAAGCCAGAGGACAGCGTCTAACTATGGCTACACCTTC.

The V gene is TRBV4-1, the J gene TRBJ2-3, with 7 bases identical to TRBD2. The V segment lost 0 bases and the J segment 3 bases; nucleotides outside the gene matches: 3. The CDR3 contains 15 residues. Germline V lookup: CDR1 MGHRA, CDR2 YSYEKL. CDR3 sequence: CASSQEGRGTDTQYF. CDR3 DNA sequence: TGCGCCAGCAGCCAAGAAGGGAGGGGAACAGATACGCAGTATTTT.

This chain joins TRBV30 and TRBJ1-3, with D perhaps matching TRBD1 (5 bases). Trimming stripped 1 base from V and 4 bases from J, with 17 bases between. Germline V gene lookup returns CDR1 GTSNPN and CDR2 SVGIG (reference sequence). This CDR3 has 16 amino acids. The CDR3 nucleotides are TGTGCCTGGAGTGGGGGCAGTCTCCAGGGAGGAAACACCATATATTTT. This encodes CAWSGGSLQGGNTIYF.

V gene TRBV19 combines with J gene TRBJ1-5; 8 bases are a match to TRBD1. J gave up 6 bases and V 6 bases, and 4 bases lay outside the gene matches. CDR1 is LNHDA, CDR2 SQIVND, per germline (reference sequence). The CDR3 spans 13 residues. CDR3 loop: CASRAGGGQPQHF. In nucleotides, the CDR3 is TGTGCCAGTAGGGCAGGGGGCGGTCAGCCCCAGCATTTT. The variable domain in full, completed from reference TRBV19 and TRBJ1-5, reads DGGITQSPKYLFRKEGQNVTLSCEQNLNHDAMYWYRQDPGQGLRLIYYSQIVNDFQKGDIAEGYSVSREKKESFPLTVTSAQKNPTAFYLCASRAGGGQPQHFGDGTRLSIL.

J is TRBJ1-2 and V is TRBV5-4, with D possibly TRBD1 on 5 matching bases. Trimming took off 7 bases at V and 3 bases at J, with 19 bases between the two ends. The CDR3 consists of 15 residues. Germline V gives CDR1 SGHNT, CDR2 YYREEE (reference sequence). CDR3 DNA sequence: TGTGCCAGCTCCCTAGGGCCGGGGACTGACTATGGCTACACCTTC. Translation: CASSLGPGTDYGYTF. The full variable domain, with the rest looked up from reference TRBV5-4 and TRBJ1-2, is ETGVTQSPTHLIKTRGQQVTLRCSSQSGHNTVSWYQQALGQGPQFIFQYYREEENGRGNFPPRFSGLQFPNYSSELNVNALELDDSALYLCASSLGPGTDYGYTFGSGTRLTVV.

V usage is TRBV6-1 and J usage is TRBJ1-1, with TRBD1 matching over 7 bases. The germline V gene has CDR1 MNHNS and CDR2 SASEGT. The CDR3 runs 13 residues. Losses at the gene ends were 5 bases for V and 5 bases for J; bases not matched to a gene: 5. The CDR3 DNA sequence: TGTGCCAGCAGTTATCAGGGGGATACTGAAGCTTTCTTT. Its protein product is CASSYQGDTEAFF.

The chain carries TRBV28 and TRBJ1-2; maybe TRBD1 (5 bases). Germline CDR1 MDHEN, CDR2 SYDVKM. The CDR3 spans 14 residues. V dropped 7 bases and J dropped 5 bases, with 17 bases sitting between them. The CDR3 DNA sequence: TGTGCCAGCAACCCCCGGGGCGGGGTTTATGGCTACACCTTC. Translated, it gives CASNPRGGVYGYTF.

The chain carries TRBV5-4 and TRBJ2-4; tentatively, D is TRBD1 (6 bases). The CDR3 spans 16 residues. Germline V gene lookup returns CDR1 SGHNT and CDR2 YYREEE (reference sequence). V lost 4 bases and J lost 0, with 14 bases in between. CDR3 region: CASSLDRSLAKNIQYF. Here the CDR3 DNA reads TGTGCCAGCAGCCTCGACAGGTCCTTAGCCAAAAACATTCAGTACTTC.

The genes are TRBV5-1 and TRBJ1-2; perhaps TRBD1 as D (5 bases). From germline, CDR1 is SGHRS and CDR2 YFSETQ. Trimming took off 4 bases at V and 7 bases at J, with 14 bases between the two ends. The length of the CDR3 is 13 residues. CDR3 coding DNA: TGCGCCAGCAGCACCCGCGGGGGGTTTGGCTACACCTTC. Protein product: CASSTRGGFGYTF.

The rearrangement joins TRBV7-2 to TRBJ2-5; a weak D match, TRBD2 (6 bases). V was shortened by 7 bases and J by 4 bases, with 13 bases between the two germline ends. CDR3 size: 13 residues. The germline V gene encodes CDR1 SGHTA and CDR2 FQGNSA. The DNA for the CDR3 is TGTGCCAGCACCCCCGCGCGGGGAGAGACCCAGTACTTC. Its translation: CASTPARGETQYF.

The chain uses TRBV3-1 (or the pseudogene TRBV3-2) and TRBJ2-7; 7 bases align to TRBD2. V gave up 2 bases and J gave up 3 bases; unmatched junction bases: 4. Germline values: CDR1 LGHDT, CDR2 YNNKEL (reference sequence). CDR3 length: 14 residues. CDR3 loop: CASSQTTSVYEQYF. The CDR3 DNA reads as TGTGCCAGCAGCCAAACCACTAGCGTCTACGAGCAGTACTTC.

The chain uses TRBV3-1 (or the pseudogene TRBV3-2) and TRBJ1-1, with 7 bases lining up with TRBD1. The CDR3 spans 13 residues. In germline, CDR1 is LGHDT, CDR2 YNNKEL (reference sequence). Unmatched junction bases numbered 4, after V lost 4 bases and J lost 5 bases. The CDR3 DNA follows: TGTGCCAGCAGCCGACAGGGCGAAACTGAAGCTTTCTTT. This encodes CASSRQGETEAFF.